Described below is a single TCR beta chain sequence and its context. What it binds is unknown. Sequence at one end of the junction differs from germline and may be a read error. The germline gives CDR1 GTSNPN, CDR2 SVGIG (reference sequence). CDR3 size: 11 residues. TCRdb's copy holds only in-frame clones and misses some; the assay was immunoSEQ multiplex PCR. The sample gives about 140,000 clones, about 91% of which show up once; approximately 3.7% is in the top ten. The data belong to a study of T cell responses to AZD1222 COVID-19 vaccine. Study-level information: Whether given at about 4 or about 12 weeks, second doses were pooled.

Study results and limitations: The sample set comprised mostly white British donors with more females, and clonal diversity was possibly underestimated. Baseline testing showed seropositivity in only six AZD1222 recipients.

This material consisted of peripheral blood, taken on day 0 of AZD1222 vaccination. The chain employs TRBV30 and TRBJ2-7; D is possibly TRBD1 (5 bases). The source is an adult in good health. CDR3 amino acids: CAWTPGLEQYF. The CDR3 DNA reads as TGTGCATGGACCCCAGGGCTCGAGCAGTACTTC.